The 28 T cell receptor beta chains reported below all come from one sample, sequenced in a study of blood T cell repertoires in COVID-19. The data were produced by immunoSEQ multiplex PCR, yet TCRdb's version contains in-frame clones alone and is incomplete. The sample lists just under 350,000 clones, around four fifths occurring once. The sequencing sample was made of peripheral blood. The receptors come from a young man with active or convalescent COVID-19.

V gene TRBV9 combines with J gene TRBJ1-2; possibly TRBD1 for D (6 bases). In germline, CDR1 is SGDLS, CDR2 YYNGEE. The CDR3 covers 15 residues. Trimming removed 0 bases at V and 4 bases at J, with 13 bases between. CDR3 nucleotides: TGTGCCAGCAGCGTAGGGAACCAGGGGACCTATGGCTACACCTTC. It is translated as CASSVGNQGTYGYTF.

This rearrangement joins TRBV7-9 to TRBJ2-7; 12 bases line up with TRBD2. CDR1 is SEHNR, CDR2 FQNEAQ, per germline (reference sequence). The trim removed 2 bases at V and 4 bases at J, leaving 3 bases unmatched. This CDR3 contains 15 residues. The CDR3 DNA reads TGTGCCAGCAGCTTACTTACTAGCGGGAGGTACGAGCAGTACTTC. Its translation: CASSLLTSGRYEQYF.

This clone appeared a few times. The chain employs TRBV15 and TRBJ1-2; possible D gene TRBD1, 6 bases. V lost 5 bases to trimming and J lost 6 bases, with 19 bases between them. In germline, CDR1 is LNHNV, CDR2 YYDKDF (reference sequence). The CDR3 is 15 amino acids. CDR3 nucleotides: TGTGCCACCAGCGCCATGGGGGAGGGGGGAAATGGCTACACCTTC. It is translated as CATSAMGEGGNGYTF.

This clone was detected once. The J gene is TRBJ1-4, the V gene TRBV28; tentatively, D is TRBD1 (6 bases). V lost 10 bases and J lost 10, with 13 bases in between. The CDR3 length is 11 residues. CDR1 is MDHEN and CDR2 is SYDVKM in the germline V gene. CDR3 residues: CATQGSGKLFF. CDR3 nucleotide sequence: TGTGCCACCCAGGGGTCAGGAAAACTGTTTTTT. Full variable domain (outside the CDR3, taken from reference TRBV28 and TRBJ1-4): DVKVTQSSRYLVKRTGEKVFLECVQDMDHENMFWYRQDPGLGLRLIYFSYDVKMKEKGDIPEGYSVSREKKERFSLILESASTNQTSMYLCATQGSGKLFFGSGTQLSVL.

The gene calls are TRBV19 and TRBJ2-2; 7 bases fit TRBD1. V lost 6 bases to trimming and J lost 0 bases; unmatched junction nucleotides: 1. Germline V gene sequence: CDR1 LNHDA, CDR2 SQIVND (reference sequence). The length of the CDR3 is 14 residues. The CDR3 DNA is TGTGCCAGTAGCGGACAGGCGAACACCGGGGAGCTGTTTTTT. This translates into CASSGQANTGELFF.

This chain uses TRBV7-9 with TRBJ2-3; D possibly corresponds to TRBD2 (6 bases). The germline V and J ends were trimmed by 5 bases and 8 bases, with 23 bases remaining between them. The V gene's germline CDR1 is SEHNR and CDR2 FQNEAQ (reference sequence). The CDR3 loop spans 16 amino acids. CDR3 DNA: TGTGCCAGCAGCACCCCCTTGGGGCGGGGCAGGGTTACGCAGTATTTT. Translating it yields CASSTPLGRGRVTQYF.

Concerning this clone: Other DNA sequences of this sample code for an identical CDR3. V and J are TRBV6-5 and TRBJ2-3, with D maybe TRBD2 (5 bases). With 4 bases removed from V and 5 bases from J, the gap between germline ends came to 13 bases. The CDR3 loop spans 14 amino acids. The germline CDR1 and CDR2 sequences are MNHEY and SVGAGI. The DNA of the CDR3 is TGTGCCAGCAGTTTAGGACTGGCAGGAGATACGCAGTATTTT. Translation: CASSLGLAGDTQYF.

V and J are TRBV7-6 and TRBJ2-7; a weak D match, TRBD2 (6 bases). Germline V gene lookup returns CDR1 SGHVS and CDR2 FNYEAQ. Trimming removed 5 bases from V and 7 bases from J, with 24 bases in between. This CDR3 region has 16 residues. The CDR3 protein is CASSPRPGAGSGEQYF. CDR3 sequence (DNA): TGTGCCAGCAGCCCGAGGCCGGGAGCAGGTTCGGGTGAGCAGTACTTC.

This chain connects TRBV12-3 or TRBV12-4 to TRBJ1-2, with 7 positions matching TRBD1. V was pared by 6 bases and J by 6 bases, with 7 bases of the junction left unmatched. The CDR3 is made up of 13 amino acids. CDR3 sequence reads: CASRAGQFHGYTF. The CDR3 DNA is TGTGCCAGCAGGGCGGGACAGTTTCATGGCTACACCTTC.

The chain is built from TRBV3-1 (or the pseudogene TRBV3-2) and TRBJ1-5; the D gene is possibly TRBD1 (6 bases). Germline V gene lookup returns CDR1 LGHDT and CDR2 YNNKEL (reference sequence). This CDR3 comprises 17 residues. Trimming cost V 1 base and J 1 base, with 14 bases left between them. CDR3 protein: CASSQGGQAWSNQPQHF. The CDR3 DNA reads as TGTGCCAGCAGCCAAGGGGGGCAGGCTTGGAGCAATCAGCCCCAGCATTTT.

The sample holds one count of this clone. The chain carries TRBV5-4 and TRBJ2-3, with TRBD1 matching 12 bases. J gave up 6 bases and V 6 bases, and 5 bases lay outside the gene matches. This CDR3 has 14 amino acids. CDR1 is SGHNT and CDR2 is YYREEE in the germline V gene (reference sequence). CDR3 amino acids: CASKGQGARDTQYF. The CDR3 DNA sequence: TGTGCCAGCAAGGGACAGGGGGCGCGGGATACGCAGTATTTT.

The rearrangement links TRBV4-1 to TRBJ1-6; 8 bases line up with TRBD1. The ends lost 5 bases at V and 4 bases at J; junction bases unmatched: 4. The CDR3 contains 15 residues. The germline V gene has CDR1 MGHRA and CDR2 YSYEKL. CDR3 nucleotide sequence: TGCGCCAGCAGCGGACAGGGACAATATAATTCACCCCTCCACTTT. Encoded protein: CASSGQGQYNSPLHF.

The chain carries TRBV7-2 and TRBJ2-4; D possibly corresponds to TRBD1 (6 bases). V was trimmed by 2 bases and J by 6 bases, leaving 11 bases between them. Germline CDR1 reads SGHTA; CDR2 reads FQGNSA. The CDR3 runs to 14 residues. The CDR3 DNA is TGTGCCAGCAGCTTAATGGGACACGTAAACATTCAGTACTTC. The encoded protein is CASSLMGHVNIQYF.

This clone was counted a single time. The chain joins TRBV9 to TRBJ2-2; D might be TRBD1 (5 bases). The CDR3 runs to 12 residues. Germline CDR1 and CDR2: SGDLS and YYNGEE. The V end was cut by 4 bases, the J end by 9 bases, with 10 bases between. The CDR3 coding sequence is TGTGCCAGCAGCCTTCAGGGAAGGGAGCTGTTTTTT. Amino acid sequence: CASSLQGRELFF.

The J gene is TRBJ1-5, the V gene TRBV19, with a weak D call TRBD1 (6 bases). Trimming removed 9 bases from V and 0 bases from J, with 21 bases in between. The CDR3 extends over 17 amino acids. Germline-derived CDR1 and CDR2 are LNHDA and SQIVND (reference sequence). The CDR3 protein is CASCPTGGQYSNQPQHF. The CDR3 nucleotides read TGTGCCAGCTGCCCAACGGGAGGACAGTATAGCAATCAGCCCCAGCATTTT.

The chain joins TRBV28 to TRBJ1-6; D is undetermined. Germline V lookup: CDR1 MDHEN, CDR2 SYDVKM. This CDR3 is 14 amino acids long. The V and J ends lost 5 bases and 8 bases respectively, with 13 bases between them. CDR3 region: CASSAPGYDSPLHF. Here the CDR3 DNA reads TGTGCCAGCAGTGCCCCGGGTTATGATTCACCCCTCCACTTT.

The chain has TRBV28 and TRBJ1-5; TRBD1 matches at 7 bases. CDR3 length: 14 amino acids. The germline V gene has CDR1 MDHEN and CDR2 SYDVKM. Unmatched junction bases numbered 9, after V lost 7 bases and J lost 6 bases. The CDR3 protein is CASNWGQSGQPQHF. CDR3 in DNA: TGTGCCAGCAATTGGGGACAGAGCGGTCAGCCCCAGCATTTT.

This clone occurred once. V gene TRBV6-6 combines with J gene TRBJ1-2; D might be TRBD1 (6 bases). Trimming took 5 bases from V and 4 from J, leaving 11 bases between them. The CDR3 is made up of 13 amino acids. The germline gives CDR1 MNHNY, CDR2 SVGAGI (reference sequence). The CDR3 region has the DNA TGTGCCAGCAGTCATACAGGGCCCTATGGCTACACCTTC. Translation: CASSHTGPYGYTF.

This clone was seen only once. This CDR3 is CASSQDRGRGRIGYTF. Here the CDR3 DNA reads TGCGCCAGCAGCCAAGATCGGGGTAGGGGGCGAATTGGCTACACCTTC. The V call is TRBV4-3, the J call TRBJ1-2; 7 bases fit TRBD1. Germline V gives CDR1 LGHNA, CDR2 YSLEER. This CDR3 contains 16 residues. Trimming cost V 0 bases and J 7 bases; bases outside gene matches: 11.

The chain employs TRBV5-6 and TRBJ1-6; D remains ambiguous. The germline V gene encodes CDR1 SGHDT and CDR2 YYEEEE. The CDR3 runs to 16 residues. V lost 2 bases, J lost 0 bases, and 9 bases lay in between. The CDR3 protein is CASSLAGSSYNSPLHF. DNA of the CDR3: TGTGCCAGCAGCTTAGCCGGGAGCTCCTATAATTCACCCCTCCACTTT.

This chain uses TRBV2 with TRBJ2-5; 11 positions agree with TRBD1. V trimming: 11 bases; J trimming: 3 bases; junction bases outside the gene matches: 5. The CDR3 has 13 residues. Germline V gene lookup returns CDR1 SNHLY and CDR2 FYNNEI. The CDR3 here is CAGTGGYKETQYF. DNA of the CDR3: TGTGCCGGGACAGGGGGATATAAAGAGACCCAGTACTTC.

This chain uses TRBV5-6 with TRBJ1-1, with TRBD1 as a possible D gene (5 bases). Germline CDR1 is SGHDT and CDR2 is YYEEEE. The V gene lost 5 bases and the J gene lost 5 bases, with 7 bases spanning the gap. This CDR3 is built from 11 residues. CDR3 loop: CASRRGTEAFF. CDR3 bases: TGTGCCAGCAGAAGGGGTACTGAAGCTTTCTTT.

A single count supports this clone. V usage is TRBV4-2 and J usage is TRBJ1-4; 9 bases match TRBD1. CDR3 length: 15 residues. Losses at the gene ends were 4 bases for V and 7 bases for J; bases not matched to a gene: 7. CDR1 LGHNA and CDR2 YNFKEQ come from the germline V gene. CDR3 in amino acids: CASSPYRGRGEKLFF. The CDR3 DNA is TGTGCCAGCAGCCCTTACAGGGGGCGCGGTGAAAAACTGTTTTTT.

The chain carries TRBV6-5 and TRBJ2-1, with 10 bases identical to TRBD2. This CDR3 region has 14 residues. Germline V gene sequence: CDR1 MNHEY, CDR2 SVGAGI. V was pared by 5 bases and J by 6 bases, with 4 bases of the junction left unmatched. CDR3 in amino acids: CASSTSGEGNEQFF. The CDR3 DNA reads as TGTGCCAGCAGTACTAGCGGGGAGGGCAATGAGCAGTTCTTC.

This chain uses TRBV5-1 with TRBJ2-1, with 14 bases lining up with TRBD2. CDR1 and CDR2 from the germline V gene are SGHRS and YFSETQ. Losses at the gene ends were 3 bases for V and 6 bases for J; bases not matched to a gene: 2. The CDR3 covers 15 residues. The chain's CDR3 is CASSSGLAGVNEQFF. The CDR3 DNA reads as TGCGCCAGCAGCTCGGGACTAGCGGGAGTCAATGAGCAGTTCTTC.

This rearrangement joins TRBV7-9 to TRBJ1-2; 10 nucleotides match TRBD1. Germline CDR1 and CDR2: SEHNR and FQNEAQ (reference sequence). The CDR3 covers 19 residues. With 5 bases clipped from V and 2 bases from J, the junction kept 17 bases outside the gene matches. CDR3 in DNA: TGTGCCAGCAGCCTCGACCGCCTAGGGACAGGGGCTACCAACTATGGCTACACCTTC. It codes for CASSLDRLGTGATNYGYTF.

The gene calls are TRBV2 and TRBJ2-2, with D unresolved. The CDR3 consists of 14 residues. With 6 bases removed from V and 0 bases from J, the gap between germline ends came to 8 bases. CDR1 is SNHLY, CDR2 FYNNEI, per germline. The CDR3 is CASREYANTGELFF. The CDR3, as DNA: TGTGCCAGCAGGGAGTATGCGAACACCGGGGAGCTGTTTTTT.

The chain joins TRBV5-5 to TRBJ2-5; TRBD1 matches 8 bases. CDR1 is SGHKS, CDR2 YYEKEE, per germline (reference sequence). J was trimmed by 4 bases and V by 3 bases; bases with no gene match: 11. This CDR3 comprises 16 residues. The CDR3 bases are TGTGCCAGCAGCTCGAGGTTGGGCAGGGGGCTAGAGACCCAGTACTTC. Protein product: CASSSRLGRGLETQYF.